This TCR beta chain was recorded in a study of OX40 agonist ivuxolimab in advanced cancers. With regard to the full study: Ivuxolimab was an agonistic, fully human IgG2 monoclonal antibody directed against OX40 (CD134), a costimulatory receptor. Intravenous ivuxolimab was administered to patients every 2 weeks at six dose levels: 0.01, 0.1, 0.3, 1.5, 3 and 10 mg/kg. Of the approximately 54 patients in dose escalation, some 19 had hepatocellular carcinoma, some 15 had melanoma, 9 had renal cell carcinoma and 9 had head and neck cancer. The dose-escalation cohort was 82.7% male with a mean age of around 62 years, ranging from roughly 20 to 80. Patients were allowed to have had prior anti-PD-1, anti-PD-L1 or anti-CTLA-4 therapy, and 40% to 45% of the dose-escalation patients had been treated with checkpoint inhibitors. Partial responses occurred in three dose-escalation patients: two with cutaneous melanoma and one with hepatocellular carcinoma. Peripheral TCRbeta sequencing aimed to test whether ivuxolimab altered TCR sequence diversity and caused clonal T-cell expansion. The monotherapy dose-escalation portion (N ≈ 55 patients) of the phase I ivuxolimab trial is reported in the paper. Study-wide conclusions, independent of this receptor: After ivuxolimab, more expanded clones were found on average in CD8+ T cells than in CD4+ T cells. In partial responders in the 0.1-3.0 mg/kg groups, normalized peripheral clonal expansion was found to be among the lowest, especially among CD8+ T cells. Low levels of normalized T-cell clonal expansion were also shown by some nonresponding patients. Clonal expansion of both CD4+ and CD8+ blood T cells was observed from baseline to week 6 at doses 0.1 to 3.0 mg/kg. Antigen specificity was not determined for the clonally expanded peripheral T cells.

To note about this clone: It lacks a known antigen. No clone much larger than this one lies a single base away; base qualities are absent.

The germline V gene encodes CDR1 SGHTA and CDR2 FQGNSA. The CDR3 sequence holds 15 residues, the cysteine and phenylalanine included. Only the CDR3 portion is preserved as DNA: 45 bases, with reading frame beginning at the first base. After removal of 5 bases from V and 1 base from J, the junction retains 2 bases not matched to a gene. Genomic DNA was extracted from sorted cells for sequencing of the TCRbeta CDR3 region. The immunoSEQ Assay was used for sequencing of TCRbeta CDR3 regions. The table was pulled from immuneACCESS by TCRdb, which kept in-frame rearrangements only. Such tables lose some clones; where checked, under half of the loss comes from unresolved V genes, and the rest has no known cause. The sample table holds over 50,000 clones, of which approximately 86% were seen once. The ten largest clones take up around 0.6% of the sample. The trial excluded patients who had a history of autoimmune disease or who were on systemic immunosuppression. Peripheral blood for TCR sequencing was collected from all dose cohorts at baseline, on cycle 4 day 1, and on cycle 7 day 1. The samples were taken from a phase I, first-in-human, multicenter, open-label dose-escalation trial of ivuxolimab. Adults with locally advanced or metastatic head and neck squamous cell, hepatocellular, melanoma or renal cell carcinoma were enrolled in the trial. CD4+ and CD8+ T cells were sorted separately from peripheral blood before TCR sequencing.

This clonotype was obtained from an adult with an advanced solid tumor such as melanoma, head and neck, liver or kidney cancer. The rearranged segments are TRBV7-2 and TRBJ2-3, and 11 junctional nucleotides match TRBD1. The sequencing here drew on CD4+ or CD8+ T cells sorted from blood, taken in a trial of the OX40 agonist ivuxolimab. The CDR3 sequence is CASSPGQGGTDTQYF. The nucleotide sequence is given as TGTGCCAGCAGCCCGGGACAGGGGGGCACAGATACGCAGTATTTT.